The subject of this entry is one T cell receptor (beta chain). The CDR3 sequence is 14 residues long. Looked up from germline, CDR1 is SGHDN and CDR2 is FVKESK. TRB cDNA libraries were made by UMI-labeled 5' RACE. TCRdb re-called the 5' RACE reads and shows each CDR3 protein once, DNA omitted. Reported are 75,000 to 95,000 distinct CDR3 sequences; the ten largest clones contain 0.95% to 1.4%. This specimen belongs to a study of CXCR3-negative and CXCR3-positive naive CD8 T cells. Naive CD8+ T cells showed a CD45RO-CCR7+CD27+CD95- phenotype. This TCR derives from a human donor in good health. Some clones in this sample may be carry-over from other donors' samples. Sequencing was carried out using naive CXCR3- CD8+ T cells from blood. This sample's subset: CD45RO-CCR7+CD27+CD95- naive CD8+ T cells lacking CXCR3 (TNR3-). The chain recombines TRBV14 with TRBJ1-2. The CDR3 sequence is CASSQEYGPYGYTF.